This T cell receptor beta chain is drawn from a study of blood T cell repertoires in COVID-19. The V end lost 0 bases, the J end lost 1 base, and 10 bases lay between the germline ends. CDR3 length: 15 amino acids. From germline, CDR1 is SGHNT and CDR2 YENEEA. Generated by immunoSEQ multiplex PCR, the TCRdb table keeps only in-frame clones and is missing some. The sample includes under 300,000 clones, more than 70% of them seen just once. Sequenced: peripheral blood. The sequence derives from a woman between 40 and 55 years old who had recovered from COVID-19. The chain links TRBV11-3 to TRBJ2-7; a possible D gene is TRBD2 (5 bases). In DNA form, the CDR3 reads TGTGCCAGCAGCTTAGATTGGAAGCGGTCCTACGAGCAGTACTTC. Translation gives CASSLDWKRSYEQYF.